The rows below give T cell receptor beta chains drawn from one sample of a study of CD8+CD57+ T cells in acquired aplastic anemia. TCRdb passed the reads through MiXCR, listing each CDR3 protein once. There are about 220,000 distinct CDR3 sequences in the sample; about a third occur only once, and about 1.1% lies in the top ten. Input material: sorted CD4+, CD8+, or CD8+CD57+ T cells (not recorded which) from PBMCs. Receptor source: a human donor in good health, serving as a control. Both conserved end residues are part of each CDR3. D genes are given only for firm matches. The listing skips clone size in some rows; elsewhere it reads once, few, many or a size class.

v_call	clone_size	d_call	j_call	cdr3_aa	cdr3_nt
TRBV7-2	many	NA	TRBJ2-3	CASSSRMGTDTQYF	TGTGCCAGCAGCTCTCGCATGGGCACAGATACGCAGTATTTT
TRBV7-8	NA	NA	TRBJ2-2	CASSLLVAVNTGELFF	TGTGCCAGCAGCTTATTGGTAGCGGTTAACACCGGGGAGCTGTTTTTT
TRBV11-3	many	NA	TRBJ2-7	CASSSLGEQYF	TGTGCCAGCAGCTCCCTTGGGGAGCAGTACTTC
TRBV14	many	NA	TRBJ2-6	CASSRKQGIALGANVLTF	TGTGCCAGCAGCCGCAAGCAGGGAATCGCTCTGGGGGCCAACGTCCTGACTTTC
TRBV24-1	NA	TRBD1	TRBJ1-2	CATSDPSAGTGTYGYTF	TGTGCCACCAGTGACCCCTCAGCAGGGACAGGGACCTATGGCTACACCTTC
TRBV24-1	many	TRBD2	TRBJ2-1	CATSGASGETYNEQFF	TGTGCCACCAGTGGGGCTAGCGGGGAAACCTACAATGAGCAGTTCTTC
TRBV5-1	NA	NA	TRBJ2-3	CASSLGPGAATDTQYF	TGCGCCAGCAGCTTGGGCCCAGGGGCCGCCACAGATACGCAGTATTTT
TRBV13	NA	NA	TRBJ1-4	CASSLREGNEKLFF	TGTGCCAGCAGCTTGAGGGAGGGGAATGAAAAACTGTTTTTT
TRBV4-1	NA	TRBD1	TRBJ1-2	CASSHGNRGGYGYTF	TGCGCCAGCAGCCACGGAAACAGGGGAGGGTATGGCTACACCTTC
TRBV10-3	many	NA	TRBJ1-2	CASSHSTNYGYTF	TGTGCCAGCAGTCACAGTACTAACTATGGCTACACCTTC
TRBV20-1	medium-sized	NA	TRBJ2-7	CSAKSPTHYEQYF	TGCAGTGCCAAGAGCCCCACTCACTACGAGCAGTACTTC
TRBV24-1	NA	NA	TRBJ2-1	CASSPIRDSYNEQFF	TGTGCCAGCTCACCGATCCGAGATTCCTACAATGAGCAGTTCTTC
TRBV24-1	NA	TRBD1	TRBJ1-2	CATSEAGTGSYGYTF	TGTGCCACCAGTGAGGCCGGGACAGGGTCCTATGGCTACACCTTC
TRBV19	NA	NA	TRBJ1-5	CASSIDGGGLSNQPQHF	TGTGCCAGTAGTATAGACGGGGGGGGACTTAGCAATCAGCCCCAGCATTTT